Reported below is one T cell receptor beta chain. Using immunoSEQ multiplex PCR, the repertoire was profiled, and TCRdb retains in-frame clones only, with some absent. Here the sample spans about 150,000 clones, roughly 89% being singletons. The entry originates in a study of T cell responses to AZD1222 COVID-19 vaccine. This specimen was peripheral blood, taken on day 0 of AZD1222 vaccination. This receptor was obtained from an adult in good health.

CDR3 sequence reads: CASMTTYNEQFF. CDR3 coding DNA: TGTGCCAGCATGACAACCTACAATGAGCAGTTCTTC. The chain couples TRBV6-5 to TRBJ2-1; no clear D gene. The CDR3 is 12 amino acids. Germline values: CDR1 MNHEY, CDR2 SVGAGI. The V end lost 7 bases, the J end lost 2 bases, and 6 bases lay between the germline ends.